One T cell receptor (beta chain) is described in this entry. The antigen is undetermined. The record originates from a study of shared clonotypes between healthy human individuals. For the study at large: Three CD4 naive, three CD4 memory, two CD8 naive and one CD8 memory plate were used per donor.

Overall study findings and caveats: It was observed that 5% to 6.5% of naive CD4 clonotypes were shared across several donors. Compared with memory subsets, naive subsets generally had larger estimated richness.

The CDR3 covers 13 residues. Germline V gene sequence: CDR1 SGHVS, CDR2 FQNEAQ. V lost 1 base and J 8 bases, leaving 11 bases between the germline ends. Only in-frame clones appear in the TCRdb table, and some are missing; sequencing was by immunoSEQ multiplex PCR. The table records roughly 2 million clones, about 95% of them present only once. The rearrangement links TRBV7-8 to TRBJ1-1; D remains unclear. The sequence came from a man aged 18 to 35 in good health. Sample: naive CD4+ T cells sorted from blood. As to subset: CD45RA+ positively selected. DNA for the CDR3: TGTGCCAGCAGCTTAGGGGCTTTGGCAGAAGCTTTCTTT. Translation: CASSLGALAEAFF.